The T cell receptor beta chain under discussion was sequenced for a study of cytotoxic CD8 clonotypes in ibrutinib-treated CLL (dated by TCRdb to the early 2020s). Background on the whole study: The cohort included around 15 treatment-naive and about a dozen relapsed/refractory patients; about 18 were IGHV unmutated. Cryopreserved peripheral blood mononuclear cells were obtained prior to treatment, at the time of response, and at either disease progression or sustained remission. Partial responses were observed in approximately 24 patients and complete responses in 2; after a median follow-up of about 69 months, remission was maintained in 15 or so patients and progression was observed in around twelve. Every sample from remission and from progressive disease was obtained while the patients were still on ibrutinib. Response samples were taken after a median of approximately 13 months on treatment, ranging from roughly 6 to 36 months. Longitudinal samples were obtainable from about 30% of the roughly 90 participants in the trial. Samples averaged approximately 260,000 productive templates and some 96,000 productive rearrangements.

Findings and caveats that apply to the study as a whole: Public clonotypes were rare and either contracted or stayed stable during treatment, and the rise in clonality at ibrutinib response reflected the expansion of private clonotypes. Baseline clonality exceeded that of age-matched healthy donors and correlated strongly with circulating CD8+ T-cell counts. An increase in clonality was observed at ibrutinib response, with clonality remaining stable during sustained remission and falling back toward baseline at progression. Sustained-remission and progressing patients did not have matched sampling times, and lymph node repertoires were not examined.

What this sample's time point label stands for: 12 to 13 months on ibrutinib. For TCR beta library preparation, roughly 2 micrograms of genomic DNA were extracted from the cryopreserved PBMCs. Longitudinal blood samples from CLL patients receiving ibrutinib monotherapy were subjected to high-throughput TCR beta sequencing. The patients took part in an open-label, single-center phase 2 trial of ibrutinib monotherapy. On a MiSeq, deep resolution sequencing aimed for a depth between 1 in 1 million and 1 in 200,000 T cells, with each clonotype covered about 9.2x on average. The immunoSEQ hsTCRB Kit was used to generate the TCR beta libraries. The published analysis was carried out like this. ImmunoSEQ Data Assistant and ImmunoSEQ Analyzer were used for data analysis, and V, D and J genes were assigned according to IMGT definitions. Clonality, which ranges from 0 to 1, was calculated as one minus the normalized Shannon entropy of productive rearrangement frequencies. Only overrepresented clonotypes making up at least 0.05% of each patient's repertoire were included in the public clonotype analysis. Repertoires from some 14 age-matched healthy donors in immuneACCESS were used as clonality controls. TCRdb holds this immuneACCESS table with in-frame rearrangements only. Some clones are missing; in checked studies, unresolved V genes explain under half, and the rest has no known cause. V and J calls and clone size follow that table, whereas D and trimming were derived from the DNA. The sample data list roughly 220,000 clones, and roughly 77% of these were observed just once. Of the sample, approximately 6.3% falls within the top ten clones.

A note on this clone: Its recognized antigen is unknown. Base qualities are not at hand, and no much larger clone is one base apart.

V loses 0 bases at its end and J loses 8 bases; junction bases beyond the gene matches: 8. Measured from the cysteine to the phenylalanine, the CDR3 is 16 residues long. Only CDR3 DNA remains: 48 bases, in frame from the first base. Sequences MGHRA (CDR1) and YSYEKL (CDR2) are obtained from the germline V gene. The TCR was taken from a human donor with chronic lymphocytic leukemia. The receptor chain draws on TRBV4-1 and TRBJ2-2, with 8 central nucleotides matching TRBD1. The input for sequencing was PBMCs, taken after 12 months of ibrutinib treatment. CDR3 loop: CASSQDPDRAGGELFF. The DNA sequence is as follows: TGCGCCAGCAGCCAAGACCCGGACAGGGCCGGAGGGGAGCTGTTTTTT.